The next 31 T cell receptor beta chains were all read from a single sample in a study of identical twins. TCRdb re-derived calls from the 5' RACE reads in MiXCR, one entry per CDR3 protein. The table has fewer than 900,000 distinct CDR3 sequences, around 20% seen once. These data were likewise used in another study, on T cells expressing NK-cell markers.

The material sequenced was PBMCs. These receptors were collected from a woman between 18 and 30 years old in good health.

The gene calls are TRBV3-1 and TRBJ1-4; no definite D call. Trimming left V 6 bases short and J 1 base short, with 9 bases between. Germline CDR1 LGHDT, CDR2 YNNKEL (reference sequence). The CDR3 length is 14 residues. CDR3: CASSRKGTNEKLFF. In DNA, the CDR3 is TGTGCCAGCAGTCGAAAGGGAACTAATGAAAAACTGTTTTTT.

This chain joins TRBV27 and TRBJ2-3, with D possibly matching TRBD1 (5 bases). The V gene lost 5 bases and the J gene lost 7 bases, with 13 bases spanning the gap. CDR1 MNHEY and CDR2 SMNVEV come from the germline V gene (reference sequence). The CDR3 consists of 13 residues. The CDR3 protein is CASSIQGRYTQYF. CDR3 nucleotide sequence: TGTGCCAGCAGTATCCAGGGCAGATATACGCAGTATTTT.

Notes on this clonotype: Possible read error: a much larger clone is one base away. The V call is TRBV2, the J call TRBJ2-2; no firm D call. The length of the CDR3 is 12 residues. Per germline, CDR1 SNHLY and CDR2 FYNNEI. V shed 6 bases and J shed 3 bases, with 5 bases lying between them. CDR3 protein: CASSIDTGELFF. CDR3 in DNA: TGTGCCAGCAGCATAGACACCGGGGAGCTGTTTTTT.

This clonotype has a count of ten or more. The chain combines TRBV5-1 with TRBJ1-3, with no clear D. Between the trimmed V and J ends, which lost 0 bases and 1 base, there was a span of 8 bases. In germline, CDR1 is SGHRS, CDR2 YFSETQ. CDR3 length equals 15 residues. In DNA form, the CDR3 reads TGCGCCAGCAGCTTGGTATCCAGGTCTGGAAACACCATATATTTT. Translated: CASSLVSRSGNTIYF. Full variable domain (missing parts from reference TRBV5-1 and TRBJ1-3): KAGVTQTPRYLIKTRGQQVTLSCSPISGHRSVSWYQQTPGQGLQFLFEYFSETQRNKGNFPGRFSGRQFSNSRSEMNVSTLELGDSALYLCASSLVSRSGNTIYFGEGSWLTVV.

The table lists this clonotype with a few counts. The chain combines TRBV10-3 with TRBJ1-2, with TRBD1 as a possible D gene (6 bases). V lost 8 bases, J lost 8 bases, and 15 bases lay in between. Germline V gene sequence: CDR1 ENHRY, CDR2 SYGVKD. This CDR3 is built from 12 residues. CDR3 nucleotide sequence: TGTGCCATCCACCCAGGGACAAGCGGCTACACCTTC. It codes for CAIHPGTSGYTF.

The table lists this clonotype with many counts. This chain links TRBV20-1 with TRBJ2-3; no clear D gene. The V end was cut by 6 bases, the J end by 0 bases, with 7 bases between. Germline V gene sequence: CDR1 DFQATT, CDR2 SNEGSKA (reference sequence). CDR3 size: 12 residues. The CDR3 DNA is TGCAGTGCGACTTCGAGCACAGATACGCAGTATTTT. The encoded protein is CSATSSTDTQYF.

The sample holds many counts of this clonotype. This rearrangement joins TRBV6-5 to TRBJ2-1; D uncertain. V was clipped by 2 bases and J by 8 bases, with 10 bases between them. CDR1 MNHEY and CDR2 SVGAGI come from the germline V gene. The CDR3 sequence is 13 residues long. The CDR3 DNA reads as TGTGCCAGCAGTTACCCAGCCCGGGATGAGCAGTTCTTC. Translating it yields CASSYPARDEQFF.

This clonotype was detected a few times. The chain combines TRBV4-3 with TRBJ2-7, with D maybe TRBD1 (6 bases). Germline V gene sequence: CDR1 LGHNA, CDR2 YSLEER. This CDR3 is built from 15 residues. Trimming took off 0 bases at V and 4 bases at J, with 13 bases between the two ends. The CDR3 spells CASSQEGGTLYEQYF. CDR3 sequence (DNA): TGCGCCAGCAGCCAAGAAGGGGGTACCCTATACGAGCAGTACTTC.

In DNA, the CDR3 is TGTGCCACCAGCCCAGGGGGTACTTGGGAGCAGTTCTTC. This encodes CATSPGGTWEQFF. The rearrangement links TRBV15 to TRBJ2-1; TRBD1 matches at 7 bases. Per germline, CDR1 LNHNV and CDR2 YYDKDF (reference sequence). This CDR3 has 13 residues. Trimming cost V 5 bases and J 10 bases; bases outside gene matches: 8.

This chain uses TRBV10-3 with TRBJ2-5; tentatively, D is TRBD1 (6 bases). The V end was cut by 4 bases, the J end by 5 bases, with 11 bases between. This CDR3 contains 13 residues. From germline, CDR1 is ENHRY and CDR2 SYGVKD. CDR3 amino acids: CAISGGTSETQYF. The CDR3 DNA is TGTGCCATCAGTGGGGGGACATCGGAGACCCAGTACTTC.

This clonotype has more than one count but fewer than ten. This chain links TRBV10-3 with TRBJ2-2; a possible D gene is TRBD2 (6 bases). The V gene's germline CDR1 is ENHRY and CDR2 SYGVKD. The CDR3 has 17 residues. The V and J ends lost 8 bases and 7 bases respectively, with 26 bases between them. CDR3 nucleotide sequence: TGTGCCATCCGGACGGCCACTAGCCCTGCTTTGGGCGGGGAGCTGTTTTTT. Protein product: CAIRTATSPALGGELFF.

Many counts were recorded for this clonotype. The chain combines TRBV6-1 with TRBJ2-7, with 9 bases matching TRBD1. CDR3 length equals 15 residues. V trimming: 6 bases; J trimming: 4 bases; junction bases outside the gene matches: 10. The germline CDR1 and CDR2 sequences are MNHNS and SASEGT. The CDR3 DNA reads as TGTGCCAGCAGACCATACAGGGGGCGAGGGTACGAGCAGTACTTC. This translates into CASRPYRGRGYEQYF.

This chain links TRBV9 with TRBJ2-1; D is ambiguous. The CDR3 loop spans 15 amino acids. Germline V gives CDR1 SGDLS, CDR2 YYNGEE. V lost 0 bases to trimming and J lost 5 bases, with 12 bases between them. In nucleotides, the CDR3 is TGTGCCAGCAGCGTAGGCTCAGACCCAGACAATGAGCAGTTCTTC. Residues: CASSVGSDPDNEQFF.

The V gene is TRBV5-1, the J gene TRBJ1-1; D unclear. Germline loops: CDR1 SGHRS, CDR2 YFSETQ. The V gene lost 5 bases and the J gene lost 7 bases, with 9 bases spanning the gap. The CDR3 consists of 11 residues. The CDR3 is CASSKSGEAFF. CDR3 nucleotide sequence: TGCGCCAGCAGTAAGTCCGGTGAAGCTTTCTTT.

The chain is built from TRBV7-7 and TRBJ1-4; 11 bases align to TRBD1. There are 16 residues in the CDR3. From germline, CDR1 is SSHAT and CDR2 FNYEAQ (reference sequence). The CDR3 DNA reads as TGTGCTAGCGGACCGGGACAGGGGGCAACTAATGAAAAACTGTTTTTT. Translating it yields CASGPGQGATNEKLFF. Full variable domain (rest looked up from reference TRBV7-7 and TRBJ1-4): GAGVSQSPRYKVTKRGQDVTLRCDPISSHATLYWYQQALGQGPEFLTYFNYEAQPDKSGLPSDRFSAERPEGSISTLTIQRTEQRDSAMYRCASGPGQGATNEKLFFGSGTQLSVL.

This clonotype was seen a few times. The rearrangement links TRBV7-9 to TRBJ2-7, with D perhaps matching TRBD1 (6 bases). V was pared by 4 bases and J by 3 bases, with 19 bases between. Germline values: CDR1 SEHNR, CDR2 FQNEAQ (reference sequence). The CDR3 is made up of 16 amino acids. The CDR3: CASSSNRVRDLYEQYF. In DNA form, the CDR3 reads TGTGCCAGCAGCTCCAACAGGGTTAGGGATCTCTACGAGCAGTACTTC.

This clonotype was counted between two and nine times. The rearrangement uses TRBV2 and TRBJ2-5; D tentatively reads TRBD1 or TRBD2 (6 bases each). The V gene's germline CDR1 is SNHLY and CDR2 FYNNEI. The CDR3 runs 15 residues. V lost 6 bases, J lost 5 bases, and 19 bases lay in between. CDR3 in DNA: TGTGCCAGCAGAGGACCTACCCGGGGGCGGGAGACCCAGTACTTC. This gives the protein CASRGPTRGRETQYF.

CDR3 loop: CARGSDTDTQYF. The CDR3 region has the DNA TGTGCCAGGGGCTCTGACACCGATACGCAGTATTTT. J is TRBJ2-3 and V is TRBV28, with unresolved D. Trimming took off 9 bases at V and 6 bases at J, with 13 bases between the two ends. The germline V gene has CDR1 MDHEN and CDR2 SYDVKM. The CDR3 consists of 12 residues.

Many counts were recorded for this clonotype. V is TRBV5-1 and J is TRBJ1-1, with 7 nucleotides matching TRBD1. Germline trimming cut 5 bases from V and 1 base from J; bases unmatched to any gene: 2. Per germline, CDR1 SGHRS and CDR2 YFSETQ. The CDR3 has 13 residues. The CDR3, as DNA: TGCGCCAGCAGGGCAGGGGGGAACACTGAAGCTTTCTTT. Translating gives CASRAGGNTEAFF.

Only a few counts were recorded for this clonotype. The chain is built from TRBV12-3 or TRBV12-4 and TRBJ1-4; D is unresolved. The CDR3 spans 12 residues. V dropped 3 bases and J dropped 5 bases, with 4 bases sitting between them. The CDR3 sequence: CASSLMNEKLFF. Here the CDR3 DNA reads TGTGCCAGCAGTTTGATGAATGAAAAACTGTTTTTT.

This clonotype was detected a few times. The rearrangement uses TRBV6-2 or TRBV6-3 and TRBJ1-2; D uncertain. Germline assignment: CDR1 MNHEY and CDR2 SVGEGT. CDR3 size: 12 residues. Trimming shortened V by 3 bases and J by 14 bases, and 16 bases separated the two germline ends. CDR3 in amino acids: CASSYTMETKTF. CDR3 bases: TGTGCCAGCAGTTATACGATGGAGACGAAGACCTTC.

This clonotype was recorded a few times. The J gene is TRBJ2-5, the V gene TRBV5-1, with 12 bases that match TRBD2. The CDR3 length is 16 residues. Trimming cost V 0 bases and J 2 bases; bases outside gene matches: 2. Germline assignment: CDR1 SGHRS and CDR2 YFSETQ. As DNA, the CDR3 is TGCGCCAGCAGCTTGGGACTAGCGGGAGATCAAGAGACCCAGTACTTC. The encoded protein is CASSLGLAGDQETQYF.

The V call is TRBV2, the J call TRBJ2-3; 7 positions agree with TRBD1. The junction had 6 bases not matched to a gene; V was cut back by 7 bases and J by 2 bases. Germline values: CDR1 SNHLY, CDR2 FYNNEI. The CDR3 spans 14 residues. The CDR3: CASKWDSYTDTQYF. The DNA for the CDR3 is TGTGCCAGCAAGTGGGACAGCTACACAGATACGCAGTATTTT.

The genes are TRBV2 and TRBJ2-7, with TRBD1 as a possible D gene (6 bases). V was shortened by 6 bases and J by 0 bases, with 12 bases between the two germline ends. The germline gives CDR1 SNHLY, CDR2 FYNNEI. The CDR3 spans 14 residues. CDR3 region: CASRRQAISYEQYF. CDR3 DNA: TGTGCCAGCAGGCGACAGGCGATCTCCTACGAGCAGTACTTC. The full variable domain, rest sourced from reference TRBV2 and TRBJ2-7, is EPEVTQTPSHQVTQMGQEVILRCVPISNHLYFYWYRQILGQKVEFLVSFYNNEISEKSEIFDDQFSVERPDGSNFTLKIRSTKLEDSAMYFCASRRQAISYEQYFGPGTRLTVT.

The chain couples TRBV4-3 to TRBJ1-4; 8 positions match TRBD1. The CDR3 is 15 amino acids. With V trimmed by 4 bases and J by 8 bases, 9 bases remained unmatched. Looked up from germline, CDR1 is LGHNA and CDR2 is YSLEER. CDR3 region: CASSPELTGDEKLFF. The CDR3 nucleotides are TGCGCCAGCAGCCCCGAATTGACAGGGGACGAAAAACTGTTTTTT.

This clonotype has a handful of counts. The CDR3 DNA is TGCGCCAGCAGCTTGGGACAGGGAAATCGCGAGCAGTACTTC. Its translation: CASSLGQGNREQYF. V is TRBV5-1 and J is TRBJ2-7; 7 positions agree with TRBD1. Germline V gene lookup returns CDR1 SGHRS and CDR2 YFSETQ. The CDR3 runs to 14 residues. V lost 0 bases and J lost 6; bases outside the gene matches: 6.

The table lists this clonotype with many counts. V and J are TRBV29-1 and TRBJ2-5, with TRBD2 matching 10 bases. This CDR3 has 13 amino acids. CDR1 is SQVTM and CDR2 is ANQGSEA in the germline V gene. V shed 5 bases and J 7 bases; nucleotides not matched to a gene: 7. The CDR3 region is CSVQAGGRGTQYF. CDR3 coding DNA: TGCAGCGTTCAAGCGGGGGGGCGAGGGACCCAGTACTTC.

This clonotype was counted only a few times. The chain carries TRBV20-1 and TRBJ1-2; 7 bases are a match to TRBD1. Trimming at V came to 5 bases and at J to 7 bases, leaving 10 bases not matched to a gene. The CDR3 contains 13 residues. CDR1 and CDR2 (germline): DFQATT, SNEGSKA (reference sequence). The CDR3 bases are TGCAGTGCTTCGGGACAGCCCGGAGGTGGCTACACCTTC. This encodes CSASGQPGGGYTF.

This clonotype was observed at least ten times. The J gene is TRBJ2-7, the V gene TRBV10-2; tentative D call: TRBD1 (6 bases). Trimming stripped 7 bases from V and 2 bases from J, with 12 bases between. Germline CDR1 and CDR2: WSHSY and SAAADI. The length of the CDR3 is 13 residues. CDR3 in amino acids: CASTLQGPYEQYF. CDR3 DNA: TGCGCCAGCACATTACAGGGCCCCTACGAGCAGTACTTC.

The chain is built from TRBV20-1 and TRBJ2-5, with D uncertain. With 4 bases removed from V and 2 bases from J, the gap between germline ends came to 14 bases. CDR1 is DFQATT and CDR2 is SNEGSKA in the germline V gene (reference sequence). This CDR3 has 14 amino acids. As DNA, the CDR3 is TGCAGTGCTATCCTCGGTCGGAGACAAGAGACCCAGTACTTC. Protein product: CSAILGRRQETQYF.

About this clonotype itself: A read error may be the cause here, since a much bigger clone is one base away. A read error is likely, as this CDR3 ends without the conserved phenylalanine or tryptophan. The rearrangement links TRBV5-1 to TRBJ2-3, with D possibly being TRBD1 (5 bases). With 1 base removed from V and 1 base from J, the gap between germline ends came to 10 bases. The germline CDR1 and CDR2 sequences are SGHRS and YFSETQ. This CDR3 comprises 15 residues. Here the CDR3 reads CASSLSRARTDTQYL. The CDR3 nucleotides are TGCGCCAGCAGCTTGAGCAGGGCGCGCACAGATACGCAGTATCTT.